This TCR beta chain was observed in a study of patients and donors after allogeneic stem cell transplantation. Germline CDR1 and CDR2: SGHTA and FQGNSA. The CDR3 loop spans 12 amino acids. The V gene lost 5 bases and the J gene lost 5 bases, with 8 bases spanning the gap. In TCRdb, the RT-PCR reads were re-called with MiXCR into one record per CDR3 protein. The table shows about 23,000 distinct CDR3 sequences, with about 30% occurring only once. This clonotype has a handful of counts. The specimen sequenced was blood, either unsorted or a sorted T cell fraction (not recorded which). The V gene is TRBV7-2, the J gene TRBJ2-3; D call uncertain. The receptor was derived from a human donor who was either an allogeneic HSCT recipient or a stem cell or donor lymphocyte infusion donor (not recorded which). It is not recorded whose cells these are; they may come from a transplant donor. The CDR3 sequence: CASSPFGDTQYF. In DNA form, the CDR3 reads TGTGCCAGCAGCCCTTTCGGAGATACGCAGTATTTT.